This record covers a single T cell receptor (beta chain). This may come from a read error, since a much larger clone is one base off. In germline, CDR1 is SGHTA, CDR2 FQGNSA. The CDR3 is 12 amino acids. This sample stems from a study of blood T cells in healthy people across ages. With a J-beta primer mix and a sample-barcoded 5' primer, a second PCR ran roughly 6 to 11 cycles. TCRdb processed the 5' RACE reads anew with MiXCR; each CDR3 protein has one entry. The sample shows about 680,000 distinct CDR3 sequences, around 45% of them seen only once. This rearrangement joins TRBV7-2 to TRBJ2-3; possibly TRBD1 for D (5 bases). The DNA end is more similar to TRBJ1-5, so the J call may be wrong. The sample comprised blood. This sequence originates from a woman in her sixties or seventies in good health. The CDR3 is CASRRVTDTQHF. The CDR3 nucleotides read TGTGCCAGCAGACGGGTGACAGATACGCAGCATTTT.